One and the same sample provided the 29 T cell receptor beta chains below, sequenced in a study of T cells after posttransplantation cyclophosphamide. Method: immunoSEQ multiplex PCR; TCRdb's copy keeps in-frame clones and lacks some. This sample yields 2,000 or so clones, of which around 94% are seen a single time; 1.4% belongs to the top ten. Sequenced: naive CD8+ T cells sorted from PBMCs. These receptors were collected from a woman aged 55 to 70 in good health, CMV-negative, and a related stem cell transplant donor.

V is TRBV6-6 and J is TRBJ1-2, with D maybe TRBD1 (5 bases). This CDR3 region has 16 residues. Between the trimmed V and J ends, which lost 2 bases and 5 bases, there was a span of 18 bases. The germline V gene encodes CDR1 MNHNY and CDR2 SVGAGI (reference sequence). CDR3 residues: CASSYTAAGRAYGYTF. In DNA form, the CDR3 reads TGTGCCAGCAGTTACACAGCAGCGGGACGGGCTTATGGCTACACCTTC.

The gene calls are TRBV30 and TRBJ1-6; TRBD1 matches 8 bases. With V trimmed by 8 bases and J by 4 bases, 10 bases remained unmatched. Germline V gene data show CDR1 as GTSNPN and CDR2 as SVGIG (reference sequence). The length of the CDR3 is 15 residues. CDR3 loop: CAGDLRQGYNSPLHF. The CDR3 nucleotides are TGTGCCGGGGACCTTAGACAGGGGTATAATTCACCCCTCCACTTT. The whole variable domain, filled in from reference TRBV30 and TRBJ1-6, reads SQTIHQWPATLVQPVGSPLSLECTVEGTSNPNLYWYRQAAGRGLQLLFYSVGIGQISSEVPQNLSASRPQDRQFILSSKKLLLSDSGFYLCAGDLRQGYNSPLHFGNGTRLTVT.

This rearrangement joins TRBV14 to TRBJ2-5; D gene uncertain. Trimming cost V 0 bases and J 4 bases, with 15 bases left between them. Germline-derived CDR1 and CDR2 are SGHDN and FVKESK. This CDR3 spans 16 amino acids. This CDR3 is CASSQELARSRETQYF. CDR3 nucleotide sequence: TGTGCCAGCAGCCAAGAGTTAGCAAGGTCCAGAGAGACCCAGTACTTC.

The V call is TRBV18, the J call TRBJ2-7, with a tentative D call TRBD2 (5 bases). CDR1 KGHSH and CDR2 LQKENI come from the germline V gene. This CDR3 spans 14 amino acids. V was cut by 0 bases and J by 2 bases, with 8 bases left in between. This CDR3 reads CASSPPGAAYEQYF. CDR3 nucleotide sequence: TGTGCCAGCTCACCACCGGGAGCAGCCTACGAGCAGTACTTC.

The CDR3 sequence is CASRDLFYTIRTEAFF. CDR3 nucleotides: TGTGCCAGCAGGGACTTATTCTACACAATTCGCACTGAAGCTTTCTTT. This rearrangement joins TRBV21-1 to TRBJ1-1. TRBV21-1 has pseudogene status. This CDR3 has 16 amino acids.

CDR3 in DNA: TGTGCCAGCAGCTTAGGCCTGGGCAGAAACTACAATGAGCAGTTCTTC. Residues: CASSLGLGRNYNEQFF. This rearrangement joins TRBV7-9 to TRBJ2-1; D gene ambiguous. The V end lost 1 base, the J end lost 3 bases, and 13 bases lay between the germline ends. The germline V gene encodes CDR1 SEHNR and CDR2 FQNEAQ (reference sequence). The CDR3 runs 16 residues.

The rearrangement links TRBV28 to TRBJ2-4, with 9 bases matching TRBD2. In germline, CDR1 is MDHEN, CDR2 SYDVKM. The CDR3 runs to 15 residues. J lost 6 bases, V lost 9 bases, and 12 bases had no gene match. This chain's CDR3 is CASEQLAGVGNIQYF. In DNA form, the CDR3 reads TGTGCCAGTGAACAATTAGCGGGAGTGGGAAACATTCAGTACTTC. The full variable domain, its missing parts supplied by reference TRBV28 and TRBJ2-4, is DVKVTQSSRYLVKRTGEKVFLECVQDMDHENMFWYRQDPGLGLRLIYFSYDVKMKEKGDIPEGYSVSREKKERFSLILESASTNQTSMYLCASEQLAGVGNIQYFGAGTRLSVL.

The chain uses TRBV11-2 and TRBJ1-2; 7 bases are shared with TRBD1. The ends lost 6 bases at V and 0 bases at J; junction bases unmatched: 7. The CDR3 is made up of 15 amino acids. Germline V lookup: CDR1 SGHAT, CDR2 FQNNGV. In nucleotides, the CDR3 is TGTGCCAGCAGGACAGGGCCTCTCCCTAACTATGGCTACACCTTC. Translated: CASRTGPLPNYGYTF. Full variable domain (outside the CDR3, taken from reference TRBV11-2 and TRBJ1-2): EAGVAQSPRYKIIEKRQSVAFWCNPISGHATLYWYQQILGQGPKLLIQFQNNGVVDDSQLPKDRFSAERLKGVDSTLKIQPAKLEDSAVYLCASRTGPLPNYGYTFGSGTRLTVV.

This chain links TRBV27 with TRBJ1-4, with D unresolved. The CDR3 contains 15 residues. Germline V lookup: CDR1 MNHEY, CDR2 SMNVEV (reference sequence). V lost 10 bases to trimming and J lost 4 bases, with 19 bases between them. The CDR3 region has the DNA TGTGCCACCTCACCGTCGGGTACTGGTAATGAAAAACTGTTTTTT. Its translation: CATSPSGTGNEKLFF.

V is TRBV7-2 and J is TRBJ2-1, with 8 bases lining up with TRBD1. The CDR3 length is 13 residues. Trimming at V came to 5 bases and at J to 6 bases, leaving 3 bases not matched to a gene. The germline CDR1 and CDR2 sequences are SGHTA and FQGNSA. CDR3 bases: TGTGCCAGCAGCCCTGGACAGGGCAATGAGCAGTTCTTC. Amino acids: CASSPGQGNEQFF.

J is TRBJ1-2 and V is TRBV28, with D unclear. The CDR3 loop spans 15 amino acids. The germline V gene encodes CDR1 MDHEN and CDR2 SYDVKM. Between the trimmed V and J ends, which lost 4 bases and 8 bases, there was a span of 20 bases. CDR3 residues: CASSSVGDLWSGYTF. CDR3 nucleotides: TGTGCCAGCAGTTCCGTCGGGGATCTTTGGAGCGGCTACACCTTC.

This chain connects TRBV6-6 to TRBJ2-2; D remains unclear. The germline V gene encodes CDR1 MNHNY and CDR2 SVGAGI (reference sequence). V was cut by 2 bases and J by 3 bases, with 13 bases left in between. This CDR3 has 16 amino acids. The CDR3 nucleotides read TGTGCCAGCAGTTACATCGACTTACATTACACCGGGGAGCTGTTTTTT. Translated: CASSYIDLHYTGELFF.

The chain carries TRBV7-2 and TRBJ2-5; 7 bases agree with TRBD2. V shed 3 bases and J 3 bases; nucleotides not matched to a gene: 1. Germline V gene data show CDR1 as SGHTA and CDR2 as FQGNSA. There are 13 residues in the CDR3. This CDR3 reads CASSFGLEETQYF. DNA for the CDR3: TGTGCCAGCAGCTTCGGACTAGAAGAGACCCAGTACTTC.

This rearrangement joins TRBV13 to TRBJ1-6; 8 bases map to TRBD1. V lost 5 bases, J lost 10 bases, and 7 bases stayed unmatched. Germline V CDR1 and CDR2: PRHDT, FYEKMQ (reference sequence). The CDR3 contains 14 residues. In DNA form, the CDR3 reads TGTGCCAGCAGCCTAAGGACAGGGCGGTCACCCCTCCACTTT. This sequence encodes CASSLRTGRSPLHF.

This chain links TRBV5-8 with TRBJ2-1; a possible D gene is TRBD1 (6 bases). Deletions cut 3 bases from V and 8 bases from J, with 18 bases between. The CDR3 length is 15 residues. Germline V gives CDR1 SGHTS, CDR2 YDEGEE. The CDR3 sequence is CASSWGLSSGDEQFF. The CDR3 DNA sequence: TGTGCCAGCAGCTGGGGGCTGAGTAGTGGCGATGAGCAGTTCTTC.

CDR3 loop: CAWIGAGQSSGNTIYF. The CDR3 DNA reads TGTGCCTGGATTGGGGCAGGGCAGAGCTCTGGAAACACCATATATTTT. This chain connects TRBV30 to TRBJ1-3; D is perhaps TRBD1 (5 bases). CDR1 and CDR2 (germline): GTSNPN, SVGIG (reference sequence). V lost 4 bases, J lost 0 bases, and 16 bases lay in between. CDR3 length equals 16 residues.

The V gene is TRBV29-1, the J gene TRBJ2-7; D is possibly TRBD1 (5 bases). CDR1 and CDR2 from the germline V gene are SQVTM and ANQGSEA. V gave up 7 bases and J gave up 7 bases, with 17 bases separating them. The CDR3 totals 12 residues. In nucleotides, the CDR3 is TGCAGCGCCAGCGAAGGGGCGCGTGAGCAGTACTTC. It encodes CSASEGAREQYF.

The chain joins TRBV11-2 to TRBJ1-1, with D maybe TRBD1 (5 bases). CDR3 length: 15 amino acids. From germline, CDR1 is SGHAT and CDR2 FQNNGV. V lost 5 bases, J lost 4 bases, and 17 bases lay in between. CDR3 nucleotides: TGTGCCAGCAGCACCCTCGGGGGACGAAGCACTGAAGCTTTCTTT. Translating gives CASSTLGGRSTEAFF.

In DNA form, the CDR3 reads TGCGCCAGCCGAGGACAGACTAGCGCGGGGGGGGAGCAGTATTTT. This gives the protein CASRGQTSAGGEQYF. The chain is built from TRBV5-1 and TRBJ2-3; TRBD2 matches at 9 bases. The CDR3 is 15 residues long. Germline CDR1 reads SGHRS; CDR2 reads YFSETQ. V was clipped by 7 bases and J by 11 bases; unmatched bases: 17.

V usage is TRBV2 and J usage is TRBJ1-1, with D perhaps matching TRBD1 (6 bases). The CDR3 loop spans 13 amino acids. CDR1 SNHLY and CDR2 FYNNEI come from the germline V gene. The ends were cut back, 8 bases at V and 5 bases at J, with 15 bases in the middle. The CDR3 sequence is CASLRGGWTEAFF. The CDR3 coding sequence is TGTGCCAGCCTAAGGGGGGGTTGGACTGAAGCTTTCTTT.

V and J are TRBV4-2 and TRBJ2-5; perhaps TRBD2 as D (6 bases). The germline gives CDR1 LGHNA, CDR2 YNFKEQ. Trimming cost V 6 bases and J 3 bases, with 17 bases left between them. The CDR3 has 15 residues. CDR3 loop: CASRDGSSGEETQYF. The CDR3 bases are TGTGCCAGCAGGGACGGGTCGTCGGGAGAAGAGACCCAGTACTTC.

The V and J genes are TRBV4-3 and TRBJ2-3, with TRBD1 as a possible D gene (6 bases). Germline CDR1 and CDR2: LGHNA and YSLEER. Between the trimmed V and J ends, which lost 4 bases and 6 bases, there was a span of 14 bases. The CDR3 has 14 amino acids. In DNA, the CDR3 is TGCGCCAGCAGCCCAGGAACAGGGTTGGATACGCAGTATTTT. As protein: CASSPGTGLDTQYF.

V gene TRBV13 combines with J gene TRBJ2-4; 15 positions match TRBD2. The germline V gene has CDR1 PRHDT and CDR2 FYEKMQ (reference sequence). After removal of 8 bases from V and 5 bases from J, the junction contained 1 base not matched to a gene. The CDR3 is 14 amino acids. The CDR3 loop is CASRTSGGENIQYF. The CDR3 nucleotides read TGTGCCAGCCGGACTAGCGGGGGGGAAAACATTCAGTACTTC.

J is TRBJ2-1 and V is TRBV19; 9 bases fit TRBD2. V shed 3 bases, J shed 9 bases, and the junction held 9 bases outside the gene matches. Germline CDR1 reads LNHDA; CDR2 reads SQIVND (reference sequence). This CDR3 comprises 15 residues. CDR3 residues: CASSMAGGLASEQFF. Written as DNA, the CDR3 is TGTGCCAGTAGTATGGCCGGGGGACTAGCTAGTGAGCAGTTCTTC.

The genes are TRBV19 and TRBJ1-1; tentatively, D is TRBD1 (6 bases). Trimming cost V 6 bases and J 4 bases, with 12 bases left between them. The CDR3 has 13 residues. Germline lookup yields CDR1 LNHDA and CDR2 SQIVND (reference sequence). CDR3 sequence (DNA): TGTGCCAGTAGCAGGGGTAGAAGCACTGAAGCTTTCTTT. Protein sequence: CASSRGRSTEAFF.

This chain links TRBV4-1 with TRBJ1-6; a possible D gene is TRBD1 (6 bases). The CDR3 is 17 residues long. The ends were cut back, 2 bases at V and 7 bases at J, with 18 bases in the middle. Germline V gene sequence: CDR1 MGHRA, CDR2 YSYEKL. Here the CDR3 reads CASSQSIQGVPNSPLHF. The CDR3 DNA sequence: TGCGCCAGCAGCCAATCAATACAGGGAGTTCCAAATTCACCCCTCCACTTT.

The chain carries TRBV6-5 and TRBJ2-2; TRBD2 might be the D (7 bases). V lost 3 bases and J lost 7, with 15 bases in between. The CDR3 extends over 15 amino acids. The germline gives CDR1 MNHEY, CDR2 SVGAGI. The CDR3 is CASSYSGGPYGELFF. CDR3 sequence (DNA): TGTGCCAGCAGTTATTCCGGGGGGCCGTACGGGGAGCTGTTTTTT.

V gene TRBV19 combines with J gene TRBJ1-2; unclear D gene. Germline CDR1 LNHDA, CDR2 SQIVND (reference sequence). The V end was cut by 0 bases, the J end by 3 bases, with 5 bases between. This CDR3 spans 13 amino acids. The CDR3 is CASSIESYYGYTF. The CDR3 DNA follows: TGTGCCAGTAGTATAGAGTCGTACTATGGCTACACCTTC.

The J gene is TRBJ2-2, the V gene TRBV27; possible D gene TRBD1, 6 bases. Germline V gene data show CDR1 as MNHEY and CDR2 as SMNVEV (reference sequence). V was cut by 6 bases and J by 4 bases, with 15 bases left in between. The CDR3 spans 15 residues. CDR3 loop: CASRTGLLGTGELFF. The CDR3 DNA reads as TGTGCCAGCAGGACAGGACTGTTGGGCACCGGGGAGCTGTTTTTT.